This T cell receptor (beta chain) was sequenced in a study of a mutant IDH1 vaccine in newly diagnosed glioma. Profiling relied on immunoSEQ multiplex PCR, and the TCRdb table lists in-frame clones only, not all of them. The table lists 65,000 to 70,000 clones, approximately 82% of them singletons, with approximately 4.5% in the top ten. Study results and limitations: Of all patients, under 95% showed vaccine-induced immune responses.

The CDR3 consists of 12 residues. In germline, CDR1 is LGHNT, CDR2 FRNRAP. About this clone: Its specificity is not known.

Time point described: baseline, week 1 (first vaccination visit). Treatment meaning: pre-vaccination baseline after standard-of-care therapy. This sequence originates from a woman aged 18-35 years with glioma. Some clones in this sample may be carry-over from other donors' samples. Sequences were derived from peripheral blood mononuclear cells (PBMCs), sampled from a glioma patient treated with radiotherapy, temozolomide or both. The chain joins TRBV12-5 to TRBJ2-7; D gene uncertain. The end of the DNA aligns better with TRBJ2-5, so the J call may be wrong. CDR3 in amino acids: CASGLLGETQYF. The CDR3 bases are TGTGCTAGTGGTTTGTTAGGGGAGACCCAGTACTTC.